Detailed here is one TCR beta chain. The source of the sample is a study of blood T cell repertoires in COVID-19. Study information: Material from acute and convalescent COVID-19 was sourced from the United States, Italy and Spain. PBMCs, B-cell-depleted T cells, or T cells were the source of the cDNA or gDNA that made up the material.

Study processing details: Using reference gene primer amplification, nucleated cell counts were estimated. The protocol was immunoSEQ multiplex PCR, while the TCRdb copy is restricted to in-frame clones and leaves out a portion. V and J calls and clone size are copied from that table; D and trimming were computed from the DNA. The sample carries around 97,000 clones, 70% to 85% recorded once. CDR1 and CDR2 (germline): SGHKS, YYEKEE (reference sequence). This CDR3 is built from 13 residues. Trimming removed 0 bases at V and 7 bases at J, with 10 bases between. The material sequenced was peripheral blood. This chain uses TRBV5-5 with TRBJ1-1; D gene uncertain. This TCR was recovered from a man aged 65 to 85 with acute or convalescent COVID-19. This CDR3 is CASSLGPRDEAFF. The CDR3 nucleotides read TGTGCCAGCAGCTTGGGCCCGAGGGATGAAGCTTTCTTT. Drawing the rest from reference TRBV5-5 and TRBJ1-1, the complete variable domain is DAGVTQSPTHLIKTRGQQVTLRCSPISGHKSVSWYQQVLGQGPQFIFQYYEKEERGRGNFPDRFSARQFPNYSSELNVNALLLGDSALYLCASSLGPRDEAFFGQGTRLTVV.